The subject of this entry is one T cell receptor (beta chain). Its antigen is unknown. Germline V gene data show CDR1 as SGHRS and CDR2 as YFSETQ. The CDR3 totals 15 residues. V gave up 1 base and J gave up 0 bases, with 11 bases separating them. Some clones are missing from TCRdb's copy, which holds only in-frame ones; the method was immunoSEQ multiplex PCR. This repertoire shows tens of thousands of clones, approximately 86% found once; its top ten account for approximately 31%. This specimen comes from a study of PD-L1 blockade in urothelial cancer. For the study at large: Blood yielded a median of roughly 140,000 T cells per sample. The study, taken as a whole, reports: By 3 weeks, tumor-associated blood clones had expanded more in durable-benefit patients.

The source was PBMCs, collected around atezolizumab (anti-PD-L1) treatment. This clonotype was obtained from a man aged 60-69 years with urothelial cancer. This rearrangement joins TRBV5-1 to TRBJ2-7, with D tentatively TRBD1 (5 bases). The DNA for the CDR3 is TGCGCCAGCAGCTTGAGGGCAGGGTCCTCCTACGAGCAGTACTTC. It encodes CASSLRAGSSYEQYF.